This T cell receptor beta chain was documented in a study of follicular helper T cells after annual influenza vaccination. Study-level points and caveats: ICOS+CD38+ cTfh clonality tracked population frequency, and its change tracked circulating plasmablast change.

On this clone itself: Its target is unknown.

Germline V gene lookup returns CDR1 LGHNA and CDR2 YNFKEQ. The CDR3 is 14 amino acids. V lost 2 bases and J lost 4; bases outside the gene matches: 2. Survey level resolution was used for TCRB sequencing. Profiled with immunoSEQ multiplex PCR; TCRdb holds only in-frame clones, not every one. This sample has around 9,500 clones; approximately 83% occur once, and the top ten carry roughly 0.54%. Time point noted: 2013-2014 season, 7 days after vaccination. The chain links TRBV4-2 to TRBJ2-3; 8 bases fit TRBD2. The origin of this receptor is an adult who received the influenza vaccine. The specimen comprised CXCR5- memory CD4+ T cells sorted from blood, sampled 7 days after influenza vaccination. The chain's CDR3 is CASSQSGGPDTQYF. Here the CDR3 DNA reads TGTGCCAGCAGCCAAAGCGGGGGTCCAGATACGCAGTATTTT.